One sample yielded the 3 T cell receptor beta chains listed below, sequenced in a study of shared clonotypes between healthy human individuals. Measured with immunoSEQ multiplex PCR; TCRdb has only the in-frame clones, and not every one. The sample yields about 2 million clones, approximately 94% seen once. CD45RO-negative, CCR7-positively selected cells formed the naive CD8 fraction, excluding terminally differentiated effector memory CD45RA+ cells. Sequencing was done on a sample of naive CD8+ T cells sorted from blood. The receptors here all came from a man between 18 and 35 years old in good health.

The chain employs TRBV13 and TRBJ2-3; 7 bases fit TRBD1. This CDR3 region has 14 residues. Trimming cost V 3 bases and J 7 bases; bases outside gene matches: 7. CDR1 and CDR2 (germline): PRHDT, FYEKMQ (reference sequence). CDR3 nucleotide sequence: TGTGCCAGCAGCTTTTCCGACAGGGCCTATACGCAGTATTTT. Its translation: CASSFSDRAYTQYF.

DNA of the CDR3: TGTGCCAGCAGTTGGGATCAGGGGGCGGATGGCTACACCTTC. Translated: CASSWDQGADGYTF. The J gene is TRBJ1-2, the V gene TRBV28; TRBD1 matches 8 bases. The CDR3 extends over 14 amino acids. Germline loops: CDR1 MDHEN, CDR2 SYDVKM. V gave up 4 bases and J gave up 6 bases; unmatched junction bases: 7.

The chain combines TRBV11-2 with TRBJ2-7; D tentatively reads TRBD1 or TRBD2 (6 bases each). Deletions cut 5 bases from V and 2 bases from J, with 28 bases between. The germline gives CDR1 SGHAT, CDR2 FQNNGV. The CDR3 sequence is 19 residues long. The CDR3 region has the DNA TGTGCCAGCAGCCCGGGGAACCGGGACACCATGACTAGGCCCTACGAGCAGTACTTC. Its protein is CASSPGNRDTMTRPYEQYF.